The next 25 T cell receptor beta chains were all read from a single sample in a study of blood T cell repertoires in COVID-19 (dated by TCRdb to 2018 to 2020). The library was prepared using the immunoSEQ multiplex PCR assay. TCRdb provides this immuneACCESS table in a form limited to in-frame rearrangements. Some clones are lacking; in checked studies, under half of them reflect an unresolved V gene, and why the rest are absent is not known. In all, the sample holds some 300,000 clones, and 88% of those were seen once. 1% of the sample belongs to the ten largest clones. Sequencing was performed on PBMCs or T cells enriched from blood (not recorded which). The receptors were sampled from a woman in her twenties or thirties who had recovered from COVID-19.

This chain links TRBV7-2 with TRBJ1-5, with D hard to call. CDR3 length equals 17 residues. Germline V lookup: CDR1 SGHTA, CDR2 FQGNSA. Trimming took off 5 bases at V and 4 bases at J, with 21 bases between the two ends. CDR3 DNA: TGTGCCAGCAGCACTTACCCCCGAGGGCCGAGAAATCAGCCCCAGCATTTT. Protein sequence: CASSTYPRGPRNQPQHF.

A note on this clone: The junction departs from germline at one end; a sequencing error may be responsible. The chain has TRBV9 and TRBJ2-7, with 10 positions matching TRBD1. The length of the CDR3 is 14 residues. Germline assignment: CDR1 SGDLS and CDR2 YYNGEE. CDR3 protein: CASSGETGGYAQYF. The CDR3 bases are TGTGCCAGCAGCGGCGAGACAGGGGGCTACGCGCAGTACTTC.

The gene calls are TRBV5-1 and TRBJ2-2; D unclear. Trimming stripped 0 bases from V and 5 bases from J, with 8 bases between. CDR3 length equals 14 residues. CDR1 is SGHRS, CDR2 YFSETQ, per germline. The CDR3 sequence: CASSLVIGTGELFF. The CDR3, as DNA: TGCGCCAGCAGCTTGGTTATCGGGACCGGGGAGCTGTTTTTT. The full variable domain, in which reference TRBV5-1 and TRBJ2-2 provide the parts outside the CDR3, is KAGVTQTPRYLIKTRGQQVTLSCSPISGHRSVSWYQQTPGQGLQFLFEYFSETQRNKGNFPGRFSGRQFSNSRSEMNVSTLELGDSALYLCASSLVIGTGELFFGEGSRLTVL.

The chain recombines TRBV6-2 or TRBV6-3 with TRBJ2-5; 15 nucleotides match TRBD2. Germline V gene lookup returns CDR1 MNHEY and CDR2 SVGEGT. The CDR3 sequence is 18 residues long. The junction had 11 bases not matched to a gene; V was cut back by 7 bases and J by 2 bases. DNA for the CDR3: TGTGCCAGCACCCCGATTGGACTAGCGGGGGGGAGACAAGAGACCCAGTACTTC. This gives the protein CASTPIGLAGGRQETQYF.

As regards this clone: A junction end diverges from the germline sequence, so it may reflect a read error. This chain uses TRBV28 with TRBJ2-7, with 7 bases that match TRBD1. CDR3 length: 11 amino acids. Germline CDR1 is MDHEN and CDR2 is SYDVKM. The CDR3 nucleotides read TGTGCCAGCAGTTTTTTTGGGGACAGACTTTTC. Residues: CASSFFGDRLF.

CDR3 amino acids: CASSQDRGSGTQYF. In nucleotides, the CDR3 is TGCGCCAGCAGCCAAGATCGGGGGAGTGGGACCCAGTACTTC. This chain links TRBV4-3 with TRBJ2-5, with D possibly TRBD2 on 6 matching bases. The CDR3 runs 14 residues. The germline gives CDR1 LGHNA, CDR2 YSLEER. Trimming pared 0 bases from V and 7 bases from J, leaving 12 bases between.

V is TRBV28 and J is TRBJ2-3, with 10 bases that match TRBD2. The CDR3 covers 17 residues. Germline V gives CDR1 MDHEN, CDR2 SYDVKM. The V and J ends lost 7 bases and 6 bases, in that order; junction bases with no gene match: 16. CDR3 sequence reads: CASTPPRPSGSSDTQYF. In nucleotides, the CDR3 is TGTGCCAGCACCCCCCCTCGGCCTAGCGGGAGCAGTGATACGCAGTATTTT.

The chain combines TRBV30 with TRBJ2-7, with TRBD2 identical over 7 bases. Germline V gene lookup returns CDR1 GTSNPN and CDR2 SVGIG (reference sequence). The CDR3 spans 12 residues. Trimming at V came to 5 bases and at J to 7 bases, leaving 8 bases not matched to a gene. The DNA of the CDR3 is TGTGCCTGGCTGCAGGGACTATCTGAGCAGTACTTC. This encodes CAWLQGLSEQYF.

The V call is TRBV6-5, the J call TRBJ2-7; the D gene is possibly TRBD2 (6 bases). Germline loops: CDR1 MNHEY, CDR2 SVGAGI. Trimming removed 0 bases from V and 5 bases from J, with 8 bases in between. The CDR3 has 13 residues. DNA of the CDR3: TGTGCCAGCAGTTACTCGGAGGGTAACGAGCAGTACTTC. The encoded protein is CASSYSEGNEQYF.

The CDR3 loop reads CASRSGALRTDTQYF. In DNA, the CDR3 is TGTGCCAGCAGGTCAGGCGCTTTGCGTACAGATACGCAGTATTTT. The V call is TRBV9, the J call TRBJ2-3; D is undetermined. V was pared by 5 bases and J by 3 bases, with 16 bases between. The CDR3 extends over 15 amino acids. The germline V gene encodes CDR1 SGDLS and CDR2 YYNGEE.

This clone was found once. The chain carries TRBV5-1 and TRBJ2-7, with 7 bases that match TRBD2. The CDR3 is 15 amino acids. Looked up from germline, CDR1 is SGHRS and CDR2 is YFSETQ. The V segment lost 3 bases and the J segment 3 bases; nucleotides outside the gene matches: 9. The CDR3 protein is CASSSAGTTYYEQYF. The CDR3 DNA reads as TGCGCCAGCAGCTCCGCCGGGACTACTTACTACGAGCAGTACTTC.

This chain uses TRBV19 with TRBJ1-5; D uncertain. The CDR3 sequence is 15 residues long. Trimming took off 3 bases at V and 0 bases at J, with 9 bases between the two ends. The V gene's germline CDR1 is LNHDA and CDR2 SQIVND (reference sequence). The CDR3 region is CASSIASYSNQPQHF. CDR3 bases: TGTGCCAGTAGTATTGCTAGCTATAGCAATCAGCCCCAGCATTTT.

The gene calls are TRBV28 and TRBJ1-2, with no clear D. CDR3 length: 11 amino acids. Trimming pared 5 bases from V and 6 bases from J, leaving 7 bases between. Germline CDR1 MDHEN, CDR2 SYDVKM. The CDR3 region is CASSPNHGYTF. In nucleotides, the CDR3 is TGTGCCAGCAGTCCAAATCATGGCTACACCTTC.

V usage is TRBV29-1 and J usage is TRBJ1-4, with 7 nucleotides matching TRBD1. Germline V gene data show CDR1 as SQVTM and CDR2 as ANQGSEA. This CDR3 contains 12 residues. V lost 5 bases and J lost 7; bases outside the gene matches: 4. In DNA, the CDR3 is TGCAGCGTTCTGCCAGGGGGTGAAAAACTGTTTTTT. It is translated as CSVLPGGEKLFF.

This chain connects TRBV11-2 to TRBJ1-1, with TRBD1 as a possible D gene (6 bases). There are 13 residues in the CDR3. CDR1 is SGHAT, CDR2 FQNNGV, per germline. The V end lost 4 bases, the J end lost 4 bases, and 10 bases lay between the germline ends. The CDR3 DNA reads TGTGCCAGCAGCTCCTCAGGGGCCACTGAAGCTTTCTTT. Encoded protein: CASSSSGATEAFF.

The V gene is TRBV5-1, the J gene TRBJ2-2, with 9 bases matching TRBD1. V lost 4 bases to trimming and J lost 1 base; unmatched junction nucleotides: 2. This CDR3 region has 15 residues. Germline CDR1 and CDR2: SGHRS and YFSETQ. This CDR3 is CASSPGQGNTGELFF. CDR3 nucleotides: TGCGCCAGCAGCCCGGGACAGGGGAACACCGGGGAGCTGTTTTTT.

The DNA for the CDR3 is TGTGCCAGCGGCCGGACAGGTAGCACAGATACGCAGTATTTT. This gives the protein CASGRTGSTDTQYF. The chain couples TRBV28 to TRBJ2-3; 7 bases are a match to TRBD1. The CDR3 sequence is 14 residues long. The trim removed 8 bases at V and 0 bases at J, leaving 5 bases unmatched. Germline lookup yields CDR1 MDHEN and CDR2 SYDVKM.

This rearrangement joins TRBV28 to TRBJ1-1; D is ambiguous. The V gene's germline CDR1 is MDHEN and CDR2 SYDVKM. Deletions cut 4 bases from V and 5 bases from J, with 17 bases between. This CDR3 has 15 residues. The CDR3 protein is CASSSQKGKRTEAFF. CDR3 bases: TGTGCCAGCAGTTCCCAGAAGGGTAAGCGGACTGAAGCTTTCTTT.

The genes are TRBV24-1 and TRBJ2-1; D might be TRBD2 (6 bases). The V gene's germline CDR1 is KGHDR and CDR2 SFDVKD. V shed 4 bases and J shed 1 base, with 7 bases lying between them. The CDR3 has 14 residues. The CDR3: CATSDGGSYNEQFF. The CDR3 DNA reads as TGTGCCACCAGTGACGGGGGTTCCTACAATGAGCAGTTCTTC.

The rearrangement links TRBV6-2 or TRBV6-3 to TRBJ1-2; D perhaps matches TRBD1 (6 bases). The germline V and J ends were trimmed by 4 bases and 2 bases, with 8 bases remaining between them. This CDR3 has 13 amino acids. CDR1 and CDR2 from the germline V gene are MNHEY and SVGEGT. The CDR3 spells CASSWTENYGYTF. In DNA, the CDR3 is TGTGCCAGCAGTTGGACAGAGAACTATGGCTACACCTTC.

The count of this clone is one. This chain connects TRBV7-2 to TRBJ1-3; D ambiguous. This CDR3 region has 15 residues. Germline V CDR1 and CDR2: SGHTA, FQGNSA. Trimming took 3 bases from V and 1 from J, leaving 10 bases between them. CDR3 nucleotides: TGTGCCAGCAGCTTGACGGGATCTTCTGGAAACACCATATATTTT. It is translated as CASSLTGSSGNTIYF.

The chain carries TRBV3-1 (or the pseudogene TRBV3-2) and TRBJ2-1, with 7 positions matching TRBD2. The CDR3 is made up of 17 amino acids. CDR1 and CDR2 (germline): LGHDT, YNNKEL (reference sequence). Trimming cost V 0 bases and J 0 bases; bases outside gene matches: 5. CDR3 loop: CASSQDLRTSSYNEQFF. Written as DNA, the CDR3 is TGTGCCAGCAGCCAAGATCTTCGGACTAGCTCCTACAATGAGCAGTTCTTC.

The chain has TRBV18 and TRBJ2-3; D is possibly TRBD2 (5 bases). Germline CDR1 and CDR2: KGHSH and LQKENI. Trimming stripped 1 base from V and 4 bases from J, with 12 bases between. This CDR3 is built from 15 residues. CDR3: CASSPRRVVPDTQYF. The CDR3 nucleotides read TGTGCCAGCTCACCACGGCGGGTAGTGCCAGATACGCAGTATTTT.

There are a few counts of this clone. The chain recombines TRBV19 with TRBJ1-2; the D is unclear. This CDR3 region has 10 residues. Deletions cut 10 bases from V and 8 bases from J, with 11 bases between. The germline CDR1 and CDR2 sequences are LNHDA and SQIVND (reference sequence). This CDR3 reads CATQSEGYTF. The CDR3 DNA reads TGTGCCACCCAATCGGAGGGCTACACCTTC. Looking up the rest from reference TRBV19 and TRBJ1-2 gives the full variable domain: DGGITQSPKYLFRKEGQNVTLSCEQNLNHDAMYWYRQDPGQGLRLIYYSQIVNDFQKGDIAEGYSVSREKKESFPLTVTSAQKNPTAFYLCATQSEGYTFGSGTRLTVV.

This clone was found once. CDR3 bases: TGTGCCTGGATGGGCATCCCGCGCAATGAGCAGTTCTTC. The encoded protein is CAWMGIPRNEQFF. The chain joins TRBV30 to TRBJ2-1; D is unclear. The CDR3 covers 13 residues. Deletions cut 4 bases from V and 6 bases from J, with 13 bases between. CDR1 is GTSNPN and CDR2 is SVGIG in the germline V gene (reference sequence).